Sequencing of this T cell receptor (beta chain) was carried out in a study of cytomegalovirus exposure and HLA in healthy donors. Study conclusions and caveats: Prior analysis indicated that the majority of TCR beta V segments exhibited productivity approximately 90% or approximately 30% of the time.

The CDR3 sequence is 17 residues long. For this clone: What it binds is not known.

Amplification used 60 Vbeta primers and 13 Jbeta primers. Sequenced by immunoSEQ multiplex PCR; TCRdb stores in-frame clones only, minus some. Of about 160,000 clones detected, around three quarters appear once; the ten largest clones hold about 1.4%. The receptor comes from a man in his forties in good health and CMV-seronegative. The chain uses TRBV21-1 and TRBJ2-2; the D call of TRBD1 is as the table states it, not checked on the DNA. TRBV21-1 is a recognized pseudogene. Sequenced input: PBMCs. Written as DNA, the CDR3 is TGTGCCAGCAGCGAAAGCCTGGGACAGGGGGTCACCGGGGAGCTGTTTTTT. This translates into CASSESLGQGVTGELFF.